A selection of T cell receptor beta chains follows, all from one sample in a study of cytotoxic CD8 clonotypes in ibrutinib-treated CLL. Produced via immunoSEQ multiplex PCR; TCRdb's table is partial and in-frame only. The table records tens of thousands of clones, roughly 84% of them present only once. The input for sequencing was PBMCs, taken before ibrutinib treatment. These receptor sequences come from a human donor with chronic lymphocytic leukemia. The conserved cysteine and the conserved F or W are not part of the CDR3 here. Only some rows state a clone size, as once, few, many or a class for expanded clones.

TRBJ2-7	TRBV29-1	few	SVRQSYEQY
TRBJ1-4	TRBV5-1	NA	ASRGGFNEKLF
TRBJ2-2	TRBV4-2	NA	ASSQGLGGNTGELF
TRBJ2-7	TRBV5-1	NA	ASSLAATGYYEQY
TRBJ2-7	TRBV5-1	NA	ASSLGLAGGLPYEQY
TRBJ2-7	TRBV2	few	ASRARENTYEQY
TRBJ2-7	TRBV9	NA	ASSLGQGSYEQY
TRBJ2-7	TRBV7-2	NA	ASSPPGQKSYEQY
TRBJ2-7	TRBV28	once	ASRDRESYEQY
TRBJ1-3	TRBV4-3	NA	ASSRISGSSGNTIY
TRBJ2-1	TRBV7-2	NA	ASSLEGQDFSYNEQF
TRBJ1-2	TRBV25-1	NA	ASSEEGTGNYGYT
TRBJ1-5	TRBV4-2	once	ASRGLGSEPQH
TRBJ2-7	TRBV6-5	NA	ASTEGGLAVYEQY
TRBJ1-5	TRBV10-1	NA	ASSESGQGCNQPQH
TRBJ1-1	TRBV9	NA	ASSFQTELPGNTEAF
TRBJ2-3	TRBV28	NA	ASREEGQGTDTQY
TRBJ2-1	TRBV5-8	few	ASRAGTYNEQF
TRBJ1-1	TRBV18	NA	ASSPSPNTEAF
TRBJ1-1	TRBV15	NA	ATSRGGYGEAF
TRBJ2-7	TRBV29-1	NA	SVVQLPTYEQY
TRBJ2-7	TRBV9	NA	ASSPTSSYEQY